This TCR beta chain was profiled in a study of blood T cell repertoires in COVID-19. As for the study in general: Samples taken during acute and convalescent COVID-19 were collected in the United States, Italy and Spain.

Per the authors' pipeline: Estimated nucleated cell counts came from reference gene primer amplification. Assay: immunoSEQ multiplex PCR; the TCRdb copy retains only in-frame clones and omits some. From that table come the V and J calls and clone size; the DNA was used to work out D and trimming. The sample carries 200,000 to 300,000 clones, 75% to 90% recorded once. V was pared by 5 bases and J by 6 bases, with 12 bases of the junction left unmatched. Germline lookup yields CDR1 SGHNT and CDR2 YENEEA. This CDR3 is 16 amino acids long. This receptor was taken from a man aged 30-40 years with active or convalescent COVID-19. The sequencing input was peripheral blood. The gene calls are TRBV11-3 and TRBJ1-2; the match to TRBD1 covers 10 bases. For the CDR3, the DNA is TGTGCCAGCAGCCCCGGCCGGGACAGGGGATGGAATGGCTACACCTTC. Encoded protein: CASSPGRDRGWNGYTF.